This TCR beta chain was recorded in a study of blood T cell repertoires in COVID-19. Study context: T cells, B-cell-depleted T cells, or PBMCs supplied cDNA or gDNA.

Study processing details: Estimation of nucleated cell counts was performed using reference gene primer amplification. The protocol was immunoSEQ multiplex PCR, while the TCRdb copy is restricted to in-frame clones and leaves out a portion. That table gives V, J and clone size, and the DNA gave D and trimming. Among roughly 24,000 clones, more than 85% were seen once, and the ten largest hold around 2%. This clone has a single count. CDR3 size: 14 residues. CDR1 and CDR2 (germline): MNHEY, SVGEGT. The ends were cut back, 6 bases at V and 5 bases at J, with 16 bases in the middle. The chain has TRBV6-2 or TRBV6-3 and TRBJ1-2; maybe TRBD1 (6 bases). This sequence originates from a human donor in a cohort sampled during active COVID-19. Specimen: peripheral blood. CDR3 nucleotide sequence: TGTGCCAGCAGCCATACCGACAGGCCATATGGCTACACCTTC. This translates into CASSHTDRPYGYTF.